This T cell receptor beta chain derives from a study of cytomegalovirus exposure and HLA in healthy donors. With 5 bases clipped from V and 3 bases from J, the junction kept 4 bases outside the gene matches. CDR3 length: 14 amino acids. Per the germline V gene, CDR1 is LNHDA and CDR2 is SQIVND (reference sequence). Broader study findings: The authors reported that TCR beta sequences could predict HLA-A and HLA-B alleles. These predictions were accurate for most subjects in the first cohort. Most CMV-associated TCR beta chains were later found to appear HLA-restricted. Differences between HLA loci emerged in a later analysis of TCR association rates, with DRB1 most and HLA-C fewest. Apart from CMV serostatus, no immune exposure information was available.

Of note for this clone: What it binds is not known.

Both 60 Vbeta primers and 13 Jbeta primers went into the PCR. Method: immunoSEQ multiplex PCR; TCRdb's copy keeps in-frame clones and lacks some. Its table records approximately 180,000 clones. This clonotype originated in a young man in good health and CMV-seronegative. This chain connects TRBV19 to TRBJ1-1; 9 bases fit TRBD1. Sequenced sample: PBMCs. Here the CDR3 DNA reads TGTGCCAGTAGTCCCCGGACAGGGGACACTGAAGCTTTCTTT. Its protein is CASSPRTGDTEAFF.